Listed below are T cell receptor beta chains from one sample, sequenced in a study of pediatric ulcerative colitis. TCRdb's copy holds only in-frame clones and misses some; the assay was immunoSEQ multiplex PCR. The sample lists under 50,000 clones; more than 60% were seen once. The sequencing input was gut tissue. The source is a girl aged 10-17 years with moderate ulcerative colitis. CDR3s include the opening cysteine and the closing phenylalanine or tryptophan. A D gene is named only where the DNA matches it firmly. Some rows have no size entry. The others give once, few or many, or a class for an expanded clone.

cdr3_nt cdr3_aa j_call d_call clone_size v_call
TGCGCCAGCAGCACCACGGAGGGCTACAATGAGCAGTTCTTC CASSTTEGYNEQFF TRBJ2-1 NA NA TRBV5-1
TGTGCCAGCAGCCTCCAACAGGGATTATGGGAAAAACTGTTTTTT CASSLQQGLWEKLFF TRBJ1-4 NA NA TRBV28
TGTGCCAGCTCAACCTCCGGGACTAGCGGGAGTACGCCTAGGAATACGCAGTATTTT CASSTSGTSGSTPRNTQYF TRBJ2-3 TRBD2 NA TRBV18
TGTGCCAGCAGTGAATCTGAAGGGACACTGAAGGGCTACACCTTC CASSESEGTLKGYTF TRBJ1-2 NA once TRBV25-1
TGCGCCAGCAACCCACAGGGACCGAACACTGAAGCTTTCTTT CASNPQGPNTEAFF TRBJ1-1 NA NA TRBV4-1
TGTGCCAGCAGCCCCGTGGGGATGAACTATGGCTACACCTTC CASSPVGMNYGYTF TRBJ1-2 NA NA TRBV6-1
TGTGCCAGCAGCCGTATCCCAGGGGTCGTCTCCTACGAGCAGTACTTC CASSRIPGVVSYEQYF TRBJ2-7 NA NA TRBV7-8
TGCAGCGCCGGGGATTTCCTCTCTGGAAACACCATATATTTT CSAGDFLSGNTIYF TRBJ1-3 NA NA TRBV29-1
TGTGCCAGCCGGATGGGGGGACGCGATACGCAGTATTTT CASRMGGRDTQYF TRBJ2-3 NA NA TRBV28
TGTGCCTGGACCACATACTCCCTGACTGAAGCTTTCTTT CAWTTYSLTEAFF TRBJ1-1 NA NA TRBV30
TGCAGCGTCCGACAGAGCTCCTACAATGAGCAGTTCTTC CSVRQSSYNEQFF TRBJ2-1 NA NA TRBV29-1
TGTGCCAGCAGCGGGAGGCAGGGGGCCGACTTGAACACTGAAGCTTTCTTT CASSGRQGADLNTEAFF TRBJ1-1 TRBD1 NA TRBV13
TGTGCCAGCAGTTACGGGGGAACTGAAGCTTTCTTT CASSYGGTEAFF TRBJ1-1 NA NA TRBV6-5
TGCAGCGGTCGGTCCGGGGCGGGAGAGACCCAGTACTTC CSGRSGAGETQYF TRBJ2-5 NA NA TRBV29-1
TGTGCCATCAGTGAGCCGGAGGGCAGGGGGCGAGGCAATGAGCAGTTCTTC CAISEPEGRGRGNEQFF TRBJ2-1 TRBD1 NA TRBV10-3
TGTGCCTGGAGTATCTGGAAATCTGGAAACACCATATATTTT CAWSIWKSGNTIYF TRBJ1-3 NA NA TRBV30
TGTGCCAGCAGTGAATTGGGGCTCGCCCGCCGGCATTTT CASSELGLARRHF TRBJ1-5 NA few TRBV2
TGCGCCAGCAGTCCTCTGCTCCAGCCGAGCAATCAGCCCCAGCATTTT CASSPLLQPSNQPQHF TRBJ1-5 NA NA TRBV4-3